A selection of T cell receptor beta chains follows, all from one sample in a study of T cells after yellow fever vaccination. A single record per CDR3 protein comes from TCRdb applying MiXCR to the 5' RACE reads. The repertoire includes around 320,000 distinct CDR3 sequences, around 4.3% of them detected once, and 15% to 20% sits in the top ten. The source material was PBMCs, sampled 15 days after the yellow fever booster vaccination. Receptor source: a man younger than 35 who received the YFV17D yellow fever vaccine. CDR3s include the opening cysteine and the closing phenylalanine or tryptophan.

v_call cdr3_length cdr3_aa
TRBV15 15 CATSRRDRGVNEQFF
TRBV7-3 17 CASSLFSRDTPTDTQYF
TRBV4-3 14 CASSQRLRTDTQYF
TRBV7-2 14 CASSSYSDGGELFF
TRBV7-9 14 CASSLGGRDYEQYF
TRBV28 16 CASRSQTRLVYNEQFF
TRBV7-2 15 CASSWGLAGGNEQFF
TRBV7-6 13 CASSFADSQPQHF
TRBV6-5 14 CASSRTSTSNEQFF
TRBV27 21 CASSAIWSGTAGTRGEETQYF
TRBV5-6 13 CASSLAGPETQYF
TRBV5-4 12 CASSLANTEAFF
TRBV7-9 14 CASSLGGNAQPQHF
TRBV7-2 16 CASTGGPSSYNSPLHF
TRBV7-9 16 CASSLASDRGAYGYTF
TRBV18 14 CASFRDRDSYEQYF
TRBV7-2 14 CASSLEVNTGELFF
TRBV20-1 14 CSAGRPGSYNEQFF
TRBV6-1 13 CASSEVGTGNLAF
TRBV20-1 13 CSAEDRLNEKLFF
TRBV12-3/TRBV12-4 17 CASRHNLGQGANTEAFF
TRBV6-5 16 CASSYGWGRVGNEQFF